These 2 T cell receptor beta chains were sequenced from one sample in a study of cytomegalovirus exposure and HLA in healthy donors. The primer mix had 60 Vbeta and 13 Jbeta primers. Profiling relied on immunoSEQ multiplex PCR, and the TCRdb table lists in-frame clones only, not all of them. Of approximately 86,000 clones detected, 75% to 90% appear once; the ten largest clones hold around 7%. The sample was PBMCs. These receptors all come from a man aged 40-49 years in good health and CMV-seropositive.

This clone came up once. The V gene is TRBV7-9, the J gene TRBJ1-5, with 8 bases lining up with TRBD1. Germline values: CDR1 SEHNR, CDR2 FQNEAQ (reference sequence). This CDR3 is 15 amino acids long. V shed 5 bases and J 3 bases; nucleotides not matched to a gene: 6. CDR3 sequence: CASSTGGIDNQPQHF. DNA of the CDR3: TGTGCCAGCAGCACAGGGGGGATAGACAATCAGCCCCAGCATTTT.

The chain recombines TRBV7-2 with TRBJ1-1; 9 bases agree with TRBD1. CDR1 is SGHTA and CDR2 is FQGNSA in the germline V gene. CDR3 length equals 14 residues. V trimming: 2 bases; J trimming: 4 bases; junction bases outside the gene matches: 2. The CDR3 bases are TGTGCCAGCAGCTTAAGGGACAGGGCCACTGAAGCTTTCTTT. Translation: CASSLRDRATEAFF.